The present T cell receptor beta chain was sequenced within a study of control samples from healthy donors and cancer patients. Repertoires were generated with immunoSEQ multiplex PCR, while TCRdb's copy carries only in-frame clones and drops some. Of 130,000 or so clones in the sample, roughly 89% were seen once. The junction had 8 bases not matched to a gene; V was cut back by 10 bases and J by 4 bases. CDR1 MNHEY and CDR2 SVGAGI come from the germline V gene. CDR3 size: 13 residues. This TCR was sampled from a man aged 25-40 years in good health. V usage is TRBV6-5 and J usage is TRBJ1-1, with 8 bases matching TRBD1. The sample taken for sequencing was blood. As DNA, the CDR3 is TGTGCCACCCTTGGACAGGGCGGCACTGAAGCTTTCTTT. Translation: CATLGQGGTEAFF.